What follows are 23 T cell receptor beta chains derived from one specimen sequenced in a study of cytomegalovirus exposure and HLA in healthy donors. The protocol was immunoSEQ multiplex PCR, while the TCRdb copy is restricted to in-frame clones and leaves out a portion. The sample records 100,000 to 130,000 clones, under 97% being singletons. Sequencing input: PBMCs. The receptors originated from a woman aged 18 to 35 in good health and CMV-seronegative.

The gene calls are TRBV28 and TRBJ1-3, with a tentative D call TRBD1 (5 bases). Germline CDR1 reads MDHEN; CDR2 reads SYDVKM. This CDR3 comprises 19 residues. V was pared by 7 bases and J by 0 bases, with 25 bases between. CDR3 DNA sequence: TGTGCCAGCATCCCCAACTTGGGACTCCCAGATGTCTCTGGAAACACCATATATTTT. It encodes CASIPNLGLPDVSGNTIYF.

The rearrangement joins TRBV19 to TRBJ1-6; no definite D call. The CDR3 runs 13 residues. From germline, CDR1 is LNHDA and CDR2 SQIVND (reference sequence). V was pared by 3 bases and J by 8 bases, with 8 bases between. CDR3 residues: CASSIGLDSPLHF. The DNA of the CDR3 is TGTGCCAGTAGTATTGGCTTGGATTCACCCCTCCACTTT.

The chain has TRBV6-5 and TRBJ1-1; D unclear. CDR3 length: 12 residues. Germline CDR1 and CDR2: MNHEY and SVGAGI. V was clipped by 7 bases and J by 5 bases, with 11 bases between them. CDR3 sequence: CASNRGGTEAFF. CDR3 DNA: TGTGCCAGCAATCGGGGAGGAACTGAAGCTTTCTTT.

The chain joins TRBV7-9 to TRBJ1-2; 8 positions agree with TRBD1. Trimming took 5 bases from V and 3 from J; bases not matched to a gene: 8. CDR1 and CDR2 (germline): SEHNR, FQNEAQ (reference sequence). The CDR3 is 15 amino acids. For the CDR3, the DNA is TGTGCCAGCAGCCTACTCCAGGGGGCAGACTATGGCTACACCTTC. Protein: CASSLLQGADYGYTF. Full variable domain (rest looked up from reference TRBV7-9 and TRBJ1-2): DTGVSQNPRHKITKRGQNVTFRCDPISEHNRLYWYRQTLGQGPEFLTYFQNEAQLEKSRLLSDRFSAERPKGSFSTLEIQRTEQGDSAMYLCASSLLQGADYGYTFGSGTRLTVV.

The V and J genes are TRBV7-6 and TRBJ2-5; D perhaps matches TRBD1 (6 bases). CDR1 is SGHVS, CDR2 FNYEAQ, per germline. There are 15 residues in the CDR3. The germline V and J ends were trimmed by 6 bases and 2 bases, with 16 bases remaining between them. This CDR3 is CASRPLTGPQETQYF. The DNA for the CDR3 is TGTGCCAGCAGACCCCTGACAGGTCCACAAGAGACCCAGTACTTC.

This sequence joins TRBV19 and TRBJ1-6; D is uncertain. Germline V gives CDR1 LNHDA, CDR2 SQIVND (reference sequence). The V end was cut by 7 bases, the J end by 4 bases, with 8 bases between. The CDR3 extends over 13 amino acids. The CDR3 reads CASKRDYNSPLHF. The CDR3 nucleotides are TGTGCCAGTAAACGAGATTATAATTCACCCCTCCACTTT.

This chain links TRBV25-1 with TRBJ2-7, with 9 bases that match TRBD2. V dropped 2 bases and J dropped 12; count of bases not matched to a gene: 11. The CDR3 totals 14 residues. Germline CDR1 MGHDK, CDR2 SYGVNS. This CDR3 is CASSEIGASGAVYF. The CDR3, as DNA: TGTGCCAGCAGTGAAATAGGTGCTAGCGGGGCCGTGTACTTC.

This rearrangement joins TRBV5-4 to TRBJ2-3; 7 bases fit TRBD2. Germline V CDR1 and CDR2: SGHNT, YYREEE (reference sequence). The V segment lost 4 bases and the J segment 0 bases; nucleotides outside the gene matches: 8. This CDR3 spans 16 amino acids. The CDR3 spells CASSKTSRQSTDTQYF. CDR3 bases: TGTGCCAGCAGCAAGACTAGCCGGCAAAGCACAGATACGCAGTATTTT.

This chain's CDR3 is CASSGDRVLMNTEAFF. The CDR3 bases are TGTGCCAGTAGTGGAGACAGGGTCCTGATGAACACTGAAGCTTTCTTT. The rearrangement joins TRBV19 to TRBJ1-1, with TRBD1 matching over 7 bases. Germline-derived CDR1 and CDR2 are LNHDA and SQIVND (reference sequence). The ends lost 5 bases at V and 0 bases at J; junction bases unmatched: 9. This CDR3 has 16 residues.

This rearrangement joins TRBV18 to TRBJ1-1; 9 nucleotides agree with TRBD1. With 8 bases clipped from V and 6 bases from J, the junction kept 10 bases outside the gene matches. CDR1 and CDR2 from the germline V gene are KGHSH and LQKENI. The CDR3 consists of 14 residues. This chain's CDR3 is CASQPGQGFAEAFF. CDR3 nucleotide sequence: TGTGCCAGCCAACCTGGACAGGGGTTCGCTGAAGCTTTCTTT.

This sequence joins TRBV30 and TRBJ2-3, with TRBD2 matching 8 bases. The ends lost 5 bases at V and 7 bases at J; junction bases unmatched: 11. CDR1 and CDR2 from the germline V gene are GTSNPN and SVGIG (reference sequence). The CDR3 contains 14 residues. CDR3 bases: TGTGCCTGGGACGGGGGGGGCAACCCTAATACGCAGTATTTT. Its protein is CAWDGGGNPNTQYF.

V and J are TRBV6-5 and TRBJ1-5; D is perhaps TRBD1 (6 bases). Trimming stripped 6 bases from V and 5 bases from J, with 11 bases between. Germline V lookup: CDR1 MNHEY, CDR2 SVGAGI. This CDR3 comprises 13 residues. The CDR3 DNA is TGTGCCAGCAGACCTAGGACAGATCAGCCCCAGCATTTT. Translated: CASRPRTDQPQHF.

The chain couples TRBV11-2 to TRBJ1-1; weak D call: TRBD1 (6 bases). CDR1 and CDR2 from the germline V gene are SGHAT and FQNNGV. The CDR3 totals 14 residues. V was trimmed by 5 bases and J by 1 base, leaving 11 bases between them. CDR3 sequence reads: CASSHRTENTEAFF. Here the CDR3 DNA reads TGTGCCAGCAGCCACCGGACAGAGAACACTGAAGCTTTCTTT.

This clone was seen a single time. The V and J genes are TRBV7-9 and TRBJ2-7, with a tentative D call TRBD1 (6 bases). The CDR3 is made up of 16 amino acids. V dropped 5 bases and J dropped 0 bases, with 17 bases sitting between them. Germline values: CDR1 SEHNR, CDR2 FQNEAQ (reference sequence). The CDR3 DNA reads TGTGCCAGCAGCGCTGGACAGAGCCCCCCCTCCTACGAGCAGTACTTC. This sequence encodes CASSAGQSPPSYEQYF.

The CDR3 region is CASSQERGLVEQFF. CDR3 nucleotide sequence: TGCGCCAGCAGCCAAGAGCGGGGTTTAGTTGAGCAGTTCTTC. The genes are TRBV4-1 and TRBJ2-1; TRBD2 might be the D (6 bases). Trimming removed 0 bases at V and 9 bases at J, with 12 bases between. The CDR3 is 14 amino acids. Germline-derived CDR1 and CDR2 are MGHRA and YSYEKL.

This chain connects TRBV18 to TRBJ1-2; 7 bases fit TRBD1. Germline V gives CDR1 KGHSH, CDR2 LQKENI. The CDR3 is 15 residues long. The J segment lost 5 bases and the V segment lost 2 bases, leaving 8 bases of the junction unmatched. For the CDR3, the DNA is TGTGCCAGCTCACCAGACGGAGGACAGGTTTATGGCTACACCTTC. Its translation: CASSPDGGQVYGYTF.

The chain joins TRBV29-1 to TRBJ1-1, with D unclear. Per germline, CDR1 SQVTM and CDR2 ANQGSEA. The CDR3 loop spans 11 amino acids. Trimming removed 6 bases at V and 0 bases at J, with 5 bases between. The CDR3 loop is CSVRVNTEAFF. As DNA, the CDR3 is TGCAGCGTGCGGGTGAACACTGAAGCTTTCTTT.

The V gene is TRBV11-2, the J gene TRBJ2-1, with TRBD2 matching over 10 bases. CDR1 is SGHAT and CDR2 is FQNNGV in the germline V gene. The CDR3 is 16 amino acids. V trimming: 5 bases; J trimming: 4 bases; junction bases outside the gene matches: 8. CDR3 nucleotide sequence: TGTGCCAGCAGCCCGCGGCTAGCGGGGGTTTACAATGAGCAGTTCTTC. Translated: CASSPRLAGVYNEQFF.

J is TRBJ2-1 and V is TRBV5-8; D is perhaps TRBD2 (5 bases). This CDR3 is built from 12 residues. Between the trimmed V and J ends, which lost 4 bases and 8 bases, there was a span of 10 bases. Germline assignment: CDR1 SGHTS and CDR2 YDEGEE. DNA of the CDR3: TGTGCCAGCAGCCATGGCGGGTATGAGCAGTTCTTC. Translation: CASSHGGYEQFF.

The sample holds one count of this clone. V is TRBV15 and J is TRBJ2-3; 7 bases fit TRBD1. Trimming at V came to 4 bases and at J to 10 bases, leaving 5 bases not matched to a gene. The CDR3 length is 12 residues. From germline, CDR1 is LNHNV and CDR2 YYDKDF (reference sequence). The CDR3, as DNA: TGTGCCACCAGCAACCCGGGACAGTCGCAGTATTTT. This sequence encodes CATSNPGQSQYF.

The CDR3 is CASSRTRQDPWGYTF. Written as DNA, the CDR3 is TGTGCCAGCAGCCGCACAAGACAGGACCCCTGGGGCTACACCTTC. The chain combines TRBV7-8 with TRBJ1-2; tentative D call: TRBD1 (6 bases). CDR1 and CDR2 from the germline V gene are SGHVS and FQNEAQ. This CDR3 has 15 residues. V shed 5 bases and J shed 8 bases, with 21 bases lying between them. Based on the CDR3 plus reference TRBV7-8 and TRBJ1-2, the full variable domain is GAGVSQSPRYKVAKRGQDVALRCDPISGHVSLFWYQQALGQGPEFLTYFQNEAQLDKSGLPSDRFFAERPEGSVSTLKIQRTQQEDSAVYLCASSRTRQDPWGYTFGSGTRLTVV.

The chain combines TRBV6-1 with TRBJ2-5; TRBD2 aligns across 7 bases. V was pared by 3 bases and J by 5 bases, with 12 bases of the junction left unmatched. Germline V gene sequence: CDR1 MNHNS, CDR2 SASEGT. The CDR3 extends over 16 amino acids. Here the CDR3 reads CASSEGLQVRRETQYF. The CDR3, as DNA: TGTGCCAGCAGTGAGGGACTACAGGTCCGCCGGGAGACCCAGTACTTC.

This chain uses TRBV7-6 with TRBJ2-3; TRBD2 matches at 10 bases. CDR1 and CDR2 (germline): SGHVS, FNYEAQ. CDR3 length: 18 residues. J gave up 0 bases and V 5 bases, and 11 bases lay outside the gene matches. The CDR3 DNA is TGTGCCAGCAGCATACAAAGGACTAGCGGCTCTAGCACAGATACGCAGTATTTT. The encoded protein is CASSIQRTSGSSTDTQYF.